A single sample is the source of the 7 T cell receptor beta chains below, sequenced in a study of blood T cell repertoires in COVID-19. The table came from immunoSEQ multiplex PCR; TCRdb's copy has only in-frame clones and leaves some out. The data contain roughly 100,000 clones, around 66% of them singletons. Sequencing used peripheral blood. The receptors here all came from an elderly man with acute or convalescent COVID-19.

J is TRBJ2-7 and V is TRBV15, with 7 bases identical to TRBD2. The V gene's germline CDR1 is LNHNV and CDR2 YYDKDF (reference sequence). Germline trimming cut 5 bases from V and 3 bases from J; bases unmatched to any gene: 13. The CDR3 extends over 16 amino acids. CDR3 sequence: CATSGRGRDPIYEQYF. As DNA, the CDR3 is TGTGCCACCAGCGGCCGAGGGAGGGACCCTATCTACGAGCAGTACTTC.

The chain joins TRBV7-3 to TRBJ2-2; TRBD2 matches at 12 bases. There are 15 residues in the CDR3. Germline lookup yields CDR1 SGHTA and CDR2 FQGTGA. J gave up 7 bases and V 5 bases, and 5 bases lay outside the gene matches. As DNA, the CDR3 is TGTGCCAGCAGCCCGACTAGCGGGAGTGTCGGGGAGCTGTTTTTT. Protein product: CASSPTSGSVGELFF. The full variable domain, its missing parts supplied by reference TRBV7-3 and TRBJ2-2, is GAGVSQTPSNKVTEKGKYVELRCDPISGHTALYWYRQSLGQGPEFLIYFQGTGAADDSGLPNDRFFAVRPEGSVSTLKIQRTERGDSAVYLCASSPTSGSVGELFFGEGSRLTVL.

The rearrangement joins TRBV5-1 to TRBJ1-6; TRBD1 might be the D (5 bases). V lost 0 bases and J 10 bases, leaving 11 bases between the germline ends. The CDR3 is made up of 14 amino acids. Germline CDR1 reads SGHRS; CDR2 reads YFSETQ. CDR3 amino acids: CASSLVQENSPLHF. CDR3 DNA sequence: TGCGCCAGCAGCTTGGTACAGGAAAACTCACCCCTCCACTTT.

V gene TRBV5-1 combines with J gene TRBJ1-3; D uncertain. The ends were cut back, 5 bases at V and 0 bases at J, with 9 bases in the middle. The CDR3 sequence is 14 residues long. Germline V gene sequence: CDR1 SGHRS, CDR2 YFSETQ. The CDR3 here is CASRQAGSGNTIYF. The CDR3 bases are TGCGCCAGCAGGCAGGCTGGCTCTGGAAACACCATATATTTT.

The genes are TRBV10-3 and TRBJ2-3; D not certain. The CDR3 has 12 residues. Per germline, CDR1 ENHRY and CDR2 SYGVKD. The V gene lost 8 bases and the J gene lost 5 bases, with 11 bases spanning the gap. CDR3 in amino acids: CAISPNGDTQYF. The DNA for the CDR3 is TGTGCCATCTCCCCCAACGGAGATACGCAGTATTTT.

The CDR3 loop reads CASRGGGEGQPQHF. Written as DNA, the CDR3 is TGTGCCAGCAGAGGCGGGGGGGAGGGTCAGCCCCAGCATTTT. This chain links TRBV6-5 with TRBJ1-5; a weak D match, TRBD1 (5 bases). Germline assignment: CDR1 MNHEY and CDR2 SVGAGI. The CDR3 sequence is 14 residues long. V gave up 6 bases and J gave up 6 bases, with 15 bases separating them.

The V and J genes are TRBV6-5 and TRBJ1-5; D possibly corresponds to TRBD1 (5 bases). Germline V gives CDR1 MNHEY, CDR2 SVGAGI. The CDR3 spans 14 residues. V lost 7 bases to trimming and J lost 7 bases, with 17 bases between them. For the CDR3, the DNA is TGTGCCAGCACCGAAGTGGGGGGAGGACAGCCCCAGCATTTT. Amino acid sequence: CASTEVGGGQPQHF.